This entry is about one T cell receptor beta chain. Its target is not known. Deep level was the assay's run setting. DNA at 200 ng, some 31,000 T cell genomes, went into sorted-subset replicate PCRs. Only in-frame clones appear in the TCRdb table, and some are missing; sequencing was by immunoSEQ multiplex PCR. The table shows fewer than 1 million clones, with about 96% occurring only once. As defined, naive CD8 cells were CD45RO-negative and positively selected for CCR7, with terminally differentiated effector memory CD45RA+ cells excluded. This sample is part of a study of shared clonotypes between healthy human individuals. Study-wide results and limits: Collection of samples was limited to blood; tissue repertoires likely differ. Naive subsets generally exceeded memory subsets in estimated richness.

Trimming left V 1 base short and J 4 bases short, with 8 bases between. The CDR3 runs to 14 residues. Germline lookup yields CDR1 SGHDN and CDR2 FVKESK. The genes are TRBV14 and TRBJ2-1; D is uncertain. The receptor comes from a man aged 25-40 years in good health. The material sequenced was naive CD8+ T cells sorted from blood. Here the CDR3 reads CASSQVSLYNEQFF. CDR3 coding DNA: TGTGCCAGCAGCCAAGTTTCTCTATACAATGAGCAGTTCTTC. Full variable domain (missing parts from reference TRBV14 and TRBJ2-1): EAGVTQFPSHSVIEKGQTVTLRCDPISGHDNLYWYRRVMGKEIKFLLHFVKESKQDESGMPNNRFLAERTGGTYSTLKVQPAELEDSGVYFCASSQVSLYNEQFFGPGTRLTVL.